This TCR beta chain was profiled in a study of ipilimumab plus nivolumab after autologous stem cell transplantation. This table comes from immunoSEQ multiplex PCR, and its TCRdb copy is limited to in-frame clones, with some not included. The sample consists of about 6,000 clones, roughly nine tenths of them appearing once. Ipilimumab, 1 mg/kg, started 14 to 28 days after autologous transplant. The V segment lost 8 bases and the J segment 0 bases; nucleotides outside the gene matches: 7. The CDR3 covers 14 residues. Looked up from germline, CDR1 is MDHEN and CDR2 is SYDVKM. On this clone itself: Antigen unknown.

The study, taken as a whole, reports: TCR repertoire, Treg phenotype and gut microbiota reportedly support more study of this approach.

This TCR came from a female donor with multiple myeloma. The sample was PBMCs, taken in a trial of ipilimumab plus nivolumab as post-transplant consolidation. V is TRBV28 and J is TRBJ2-7; TRBD1 matches 7 bases. CDR3 loop: CASLKGQYSYEQYF. The DNA for the CDR3 is TGTGCCAGCTTAAAGGGACAGTACTCCTACGAGCAGTACTTC.